This T cell receptor beta chain was obtained from a study of beta chain features in type 1 diabetes. Whole-study results and caveats: The study found that naive, central memory and Treg TCRB repertoires appeared more similar in patients than in healthy donors. Among patients with Type 1 diabetes, TCRB CDR3s were moderately but significantly shorter in every one of the four CD4+ subsets.

Of note for this clone: Antigen unknown.

Of the isolated RNA, all was reverse transcribed, and so the sequenced material was expressed TCRB transcripts. The average read count of naive, central memory and regulatory T cell samples was approximately 3.5 million. Generated by immunoSEQ multiplex PCR, the TCRdb table keeps only in-frame clones and is missing some. The table has about 370,000 clones, over 9% seen once; the top ten hold about 0.6%. CDR1 SGHTA and CDR2 FQGNSA come from the germline V gene. The CDR3 covers 12 residues. Trimming pared 5 bases from V and 4 bases from J, leaving 8 bases between. The J gene is TRBJ2-5, the V gene TRBV7-2; tentative D call: TRBD2 (6 bases). Sequences were obtained from central memory CD4+ T cells from blood. This TCR derives from a man aged 25 to 40 with type 1 diabetes. In DNA, the CDR3 is TGTGCCAGCAGCCCGGGACTAGAGACCCAGTACTTC. Its protein is CASSPGLETQYF.